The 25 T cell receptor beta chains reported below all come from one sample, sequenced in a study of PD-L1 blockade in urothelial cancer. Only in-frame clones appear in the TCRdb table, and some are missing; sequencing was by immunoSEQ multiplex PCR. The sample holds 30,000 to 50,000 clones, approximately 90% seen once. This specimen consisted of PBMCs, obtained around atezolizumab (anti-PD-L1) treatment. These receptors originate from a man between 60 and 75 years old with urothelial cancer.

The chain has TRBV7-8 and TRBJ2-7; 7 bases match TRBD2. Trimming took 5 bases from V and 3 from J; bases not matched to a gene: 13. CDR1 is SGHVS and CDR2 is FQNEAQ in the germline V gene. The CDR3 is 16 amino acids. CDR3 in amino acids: CASSPGQGLPGYEQYF. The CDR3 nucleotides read TGTGCCAGCAGCCCGGGGCAGGGACTACCCGGCTACGAGCAGTACTTC.

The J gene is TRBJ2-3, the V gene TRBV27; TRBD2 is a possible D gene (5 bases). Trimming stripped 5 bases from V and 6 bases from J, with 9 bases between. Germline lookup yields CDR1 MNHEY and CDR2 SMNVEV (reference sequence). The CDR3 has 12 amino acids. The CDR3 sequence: CASSGLRDTQYF. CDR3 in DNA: TGTGCCAGCAGTGGACTGCGGGATACGCAGTATTTT.

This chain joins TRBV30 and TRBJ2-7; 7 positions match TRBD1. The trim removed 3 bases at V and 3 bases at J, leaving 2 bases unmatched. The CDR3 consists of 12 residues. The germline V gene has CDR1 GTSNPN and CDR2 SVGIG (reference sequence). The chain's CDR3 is CAWRGTDYEQYF. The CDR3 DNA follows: TGTGCCTGGAGGGGGACAGACTACGAGCAGTACTTC.

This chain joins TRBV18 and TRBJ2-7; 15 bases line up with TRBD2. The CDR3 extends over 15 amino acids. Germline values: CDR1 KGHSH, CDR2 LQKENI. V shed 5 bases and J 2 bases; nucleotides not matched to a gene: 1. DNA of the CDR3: TGTGCCAGCTCAGGACTAGCGGGAGGGCCCTACGAGCAGTACTTC. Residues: CASSGLAGGPYEQYF.

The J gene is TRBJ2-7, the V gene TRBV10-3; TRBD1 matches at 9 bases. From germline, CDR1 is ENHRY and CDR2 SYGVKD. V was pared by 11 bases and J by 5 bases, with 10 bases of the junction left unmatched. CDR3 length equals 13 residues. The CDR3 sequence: CAAMRDRDHEQYF. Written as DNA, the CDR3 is TGTGCCGCCATGCGGGACAGGGACCACGAGCAGTACTTC.

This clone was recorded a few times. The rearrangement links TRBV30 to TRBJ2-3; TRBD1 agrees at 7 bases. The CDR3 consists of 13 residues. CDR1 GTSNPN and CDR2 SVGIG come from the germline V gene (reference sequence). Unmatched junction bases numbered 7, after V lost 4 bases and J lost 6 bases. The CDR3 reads CAWMATGEDTQYF. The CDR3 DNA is TGTGCCTGGATGGCCACAGGGGAGGATACGCAGTATTTT.

CDR3: CASSLDGADYNEQFF. The CDR3 DNA sequence: TGTGCCAGCAGCTTAGATGGGGCGGACTACAATGAGCAGTTCTTC. This rearrangement joins TRBV7-9 to TRBJ2-1; D is possibly TRBD1 (5 bases). Per germline, CDR1 SEHNR and CDR2 FQNEAQ (reference sequence). Trimming took 1 base from V and 3 from J, leaving 10 bases between them. The CDR3 extends over 15 amino acids.

Here the CDR3 DNA reads TGTGCCAGCAGTCCCCGACTAGCGGGAGGGTTCTCGCAGTACTTC. Translation gives CASSPRLAGGFSQYF. V and J are TRBV27 and TRBJ2-7, with 14 bases matching TRBD2. The V segment lost 5 bases and the J segment 9 bases; nucleotides outside the gene matches: 9. The CDR3 sequence is 15 residues long. Germline values: CDR1 MNHEY, CDR2 SMNVEV (reference sequence).

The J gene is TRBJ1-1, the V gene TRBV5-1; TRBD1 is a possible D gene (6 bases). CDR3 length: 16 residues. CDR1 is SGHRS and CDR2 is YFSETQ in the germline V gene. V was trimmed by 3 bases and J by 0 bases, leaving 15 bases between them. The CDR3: CASSWGGGNMNTEAFF. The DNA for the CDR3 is TGCGCCAGCAGCTGGGGCGGGGGCAATATGAACACTGAAGCTTTCTTT.

The CDR3 here is CARSWTGFTQYF. CDR3 DNA: TGTGCCAGAAGCTGGACAGGGTTTACGCAGTATTTT. The chain recombines TRBV5-3 with TRBJ2-3; 8 nucleotides agree with TRBD1. Being an ORF, TRBV5-3 has a function that is uncertain. The CDR3 runs to 12 residues. V dropped 3 bases and J dropped 8; count of bases not matched to a gene: 2.

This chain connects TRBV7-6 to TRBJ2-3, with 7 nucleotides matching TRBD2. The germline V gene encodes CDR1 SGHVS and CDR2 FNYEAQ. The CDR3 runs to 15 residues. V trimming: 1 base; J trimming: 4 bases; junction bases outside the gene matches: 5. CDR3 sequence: CASSLGPAGSDTQYF. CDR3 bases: TGTGCCAGCAGCTTAGGTCCAGCGGGATCAGATACGCAGTATTTT.

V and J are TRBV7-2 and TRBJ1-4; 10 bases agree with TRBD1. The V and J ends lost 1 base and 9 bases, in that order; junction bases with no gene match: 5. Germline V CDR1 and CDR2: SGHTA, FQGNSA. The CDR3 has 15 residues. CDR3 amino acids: CASSLETGGRKKLFF. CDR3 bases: TGTGCCAGCAGCTTAGAGACAGGGGGCCGGAAAAAACTGTTTTTT. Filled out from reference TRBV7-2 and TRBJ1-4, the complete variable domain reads GAGVSQSPSNKVTEKGKDVELRCDPISGHTALYWYRQSLGQGLEFLIYFQGNSAPDKSGLPSDRFSAERTGGSVSTLTIQRTQQEDSAVYLCASSLETGGRKKLFFGSGTQLSVL.

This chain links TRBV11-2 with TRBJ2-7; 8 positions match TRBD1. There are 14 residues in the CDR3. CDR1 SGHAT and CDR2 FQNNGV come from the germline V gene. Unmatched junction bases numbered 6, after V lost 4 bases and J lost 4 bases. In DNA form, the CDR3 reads TGTGCCAGCAGCTCCGGACAGGGACCTTACGAGCAGTACTTC. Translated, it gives CASSSGQGPYEQYF.

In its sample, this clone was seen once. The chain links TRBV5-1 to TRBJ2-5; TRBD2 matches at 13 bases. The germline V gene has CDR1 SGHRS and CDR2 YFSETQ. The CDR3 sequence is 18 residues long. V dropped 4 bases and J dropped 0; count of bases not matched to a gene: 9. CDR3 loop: CASSPWTSGSTYQETQYF. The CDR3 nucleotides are TGCGCCAGCAGCCCCTGGACTAGCGGGAGCACGTACCAAGAGACCCAGTACTTC.

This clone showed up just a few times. The CDR3 coding sequence is TGCGCCAGCAGCTCCGCGGTCGGTCCCCAAGAGACCCAGTACTTC. Translation: CASSSAVGPQETQYF. The chain links TRBV5-1 to TRBJ2-5, with D unclear. Germline V gene data show CDR1 as SGHRS and CDR2 as YFSETQ. Deletions cut 3 bases from V and 1 base from J, with 13 bases between. CDR3 size: 15 residues. The variable domain in full, completed from reference TRBV5-1 and TRBJ2-5, reads KAGVTQTPRYLIKTRGQQVTLSCSPISGHRSVSWYQQTPGQGLQFLFEYFSETQRNKGNFPGRFSGRQFSNSRSEMNVSTLELGDSALYLCASSSAVGPQETQYFGPGTRLLVL.

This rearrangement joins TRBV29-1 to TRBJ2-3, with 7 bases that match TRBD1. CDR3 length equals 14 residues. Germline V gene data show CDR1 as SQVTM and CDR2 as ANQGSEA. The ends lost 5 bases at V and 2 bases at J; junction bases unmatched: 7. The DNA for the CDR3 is TGCAGCGTTCAAGTGCAGGGGGTCACAGATACGCAGTATTTT. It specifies CSVQVQGVTDTQYF.

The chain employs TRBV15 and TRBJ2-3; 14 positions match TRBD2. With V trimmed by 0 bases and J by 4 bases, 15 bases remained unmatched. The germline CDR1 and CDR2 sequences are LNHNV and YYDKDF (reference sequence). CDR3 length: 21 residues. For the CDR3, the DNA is TGTGCCACCAGCAGAGATCTAGACAGGGGGACTAGCGGGAGAATCGCAGATACGCAGTATTTT. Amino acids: CATSRDLDRGTSGRIADTQYF.

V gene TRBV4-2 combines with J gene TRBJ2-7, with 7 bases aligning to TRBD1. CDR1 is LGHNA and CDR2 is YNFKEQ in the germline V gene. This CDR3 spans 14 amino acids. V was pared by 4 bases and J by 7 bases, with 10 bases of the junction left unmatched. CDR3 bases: TGTGCCAGCAGCCCAAAGGGGGCCAGCCTAGAGCAGTACTTC. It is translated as CASSPKGASLEQYF.

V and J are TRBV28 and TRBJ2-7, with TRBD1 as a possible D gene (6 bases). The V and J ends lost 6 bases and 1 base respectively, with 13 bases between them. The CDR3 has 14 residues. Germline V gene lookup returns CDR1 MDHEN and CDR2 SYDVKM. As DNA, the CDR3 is TGTGCCAGCAGACCGACAGGCCAGTCCTACGAGCAGTACTTC. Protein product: CASRPTGQSYEQYF.

This chain's CDR3 is CASSLSPSGVDYGYTF. CDR3 sequence (DNA): TGTGCCAGCAGTTTAAGCCCCTCGGGGGTTGACTATGGCTACACCTTC. The V call is TRBV6-5, the J call TRBJ1-2; tentative D call: TRBD1 (5 bases). V dropped 4 bases and J dropped 3 bases, with 18 bases sitting between them. This CDR3 spans 16 amino acids. Germline CDR1 MNHEY, CDR2 SVGAGI.

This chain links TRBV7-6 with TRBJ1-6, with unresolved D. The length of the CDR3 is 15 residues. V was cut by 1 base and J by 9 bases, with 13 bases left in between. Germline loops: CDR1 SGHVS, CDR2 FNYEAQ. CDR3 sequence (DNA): TGTGCCAGCAGCTTAGGGAGCGGCGGAGCTTCACCCCTCCACTTT. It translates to CASSLGSGGASPLHF.

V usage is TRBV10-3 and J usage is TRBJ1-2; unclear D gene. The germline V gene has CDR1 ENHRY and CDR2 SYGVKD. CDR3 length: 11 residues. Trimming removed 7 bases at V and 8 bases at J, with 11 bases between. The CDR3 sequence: CAINDILGYTF. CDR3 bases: TGTGCCATCAACGACATCTTGGGCTACACCTTC.

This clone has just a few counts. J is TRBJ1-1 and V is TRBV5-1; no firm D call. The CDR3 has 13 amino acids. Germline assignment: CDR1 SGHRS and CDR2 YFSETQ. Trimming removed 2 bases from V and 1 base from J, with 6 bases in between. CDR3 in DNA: TGCGCCAGCAGCTTTAGCCAGAACACTGAAGCTTTCTTT. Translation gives CASSFSQNTEAFF. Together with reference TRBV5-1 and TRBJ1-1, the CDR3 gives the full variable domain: KAGVTQTPRYLIKTRGQQVTLSCSPISGHRSVSWYQQTPGQGLQFLFEYFSETQRNKGNFPGRFSGRQFSNSRSEMNVSTLELGDSALYLCASSFSQNTEAFFGQGTRLTVV.

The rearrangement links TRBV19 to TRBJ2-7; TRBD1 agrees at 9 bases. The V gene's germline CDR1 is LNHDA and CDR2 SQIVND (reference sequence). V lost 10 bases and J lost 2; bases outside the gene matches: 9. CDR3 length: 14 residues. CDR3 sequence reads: CATKRDRVTYEQYF. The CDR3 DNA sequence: TGTGCCACCAAACGGGACAGGGTTACCTACGAGCAGTACTTC.

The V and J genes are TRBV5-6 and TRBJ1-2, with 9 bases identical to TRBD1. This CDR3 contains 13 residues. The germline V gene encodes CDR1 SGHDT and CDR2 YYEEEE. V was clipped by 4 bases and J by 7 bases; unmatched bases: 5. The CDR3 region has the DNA TGTGCCAGCAGCCCACAGGGGGCGGGTGGCTACACCTTC. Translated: CASSPQGAGGYTF.